Listed here are 22 T cell receptor beta chains from one sample, sequenced in a study of Ad26.COV2.S vaccination and SARS-CoV-2 variants. Method: immunoSEQ multiplex PCR; TCRdb's copy keeps in-frame clones and lacks some. The profile shows a few hundred thousand clones, approximately 87% of them singletons. Treatment given: roughly 18 received Ad26.COV2.S at low or high dose, single or two shots; 5 received placebo; per-sample allocation not given. The study sampled participants on day 63 after the first vaccine or placebo injection. Material: peripheral blood, obtained in a trial of Ad26.COV2.S vaccine versus placebo. Receptors were obtained from a person between 18 and 65 years old who received the Ad26.COV2.S COVID-19 vaccine or a placebo.

V and J are TRBV6-6 and TRBJ2-3; 7 positions match TRBD1. Trimming took 6 bases from V and 0 from J; bases not matched to a gene: 6. The CDR3 is 15 amino acids. Germline V gene data show CDR1 as MNHNY and CDR2 as SVGAGI (reference sequence). CDR3 nucleotide sequence: TGTGCCAGCAGCCCTAGACAGGGAAGCACAGATACGCAGTATTTT. Encoded protein: CASSPRQGSTDTQYF.

This clone occurred once. The chain carries TRBV7-9 and TRBJ1-6; D is ambiguous. The CDR3 is 15 residues long. V lost 8 bases and J lost 2, with 13 bases in between. Germline V CDR1 and CDR2: SEHNR, FQNEAQ (reference sequence). Written as DNA, the CDR3 is TGTGCCAGCGGAGAGTCACTTACCTATAATTCACCCCTCCACTTT. This gives the protein CASGESLTYNSPLHF.

The chain combines TRBV12-3 or TRBV12-4 with TRBJ2-5; D remains ambiguous. V was cut by 3 bases and J by 1 base, with 6 bases left in between. The CDR3 contains 13 residues. CDR3 in DNA: TGTGCCAGCAGTTTCGGCGGCCAAGAGACCCAGTACTTC. Protein: CASSFGGQETQYF.

This clone was seen a handful of times. The rearrangement links TRBV25-1 to TRBJ1-2, with D uncertain. The CDR3 covers 11 residues. In germline, CDR1 is MGHDK, CDR2 SYGVNS. Trimming left V 1 base short and J 9 bases short, with 6 bases between. The CDR3, as DNA: TGTGCCAGCAGTGAATCTGTGAGCTACACCTTC. Protein product: CASSESVSYTF.

This clone was observed a single time. The rearrangement joins TRBV18 to TRBJ2-3, with TRBD2 matching over 10 bases. The CDR3 is made up of 16 amino acids. J was trimmed by 3 bases and V by 2 bases; bases with no gene match: 5. Germline V gives CDR1 KGHSH, CDR2 LQKENI. The CDR3 nucleotides are TGTGCCAGCTCACCATATCTAGCGGGGGAGACAGATACGCAGTATTTT. Its protein product is CASSPYLAGETDTQYF. The whole variable domain, filled in from reference TRBV18 and TRBJ2-3, reads NAGVMQNPRHLVRRRGQEARLRCSPMKGHSHVYWYRQLPEEGLKFMVYLQKENIIDESGMPKERFSAEFPKEGPSILRIQQVVRGDSAAYFCASSPYLAGETDTQYFGPGTRLTVL.

This clone was counted a single time. The chain links TRBV3-1 (or the pseudogene TRBV3-2) to TRBJ2-1; D is unclear. The CDR3 is made up of 15 amino acids. The germline CDR1 and CDR2 sequences are LGHDT and YNNKEL (reference sequence). V was clipped by 3 bases and J by 6 bases, with 15 bases between them. The CDR3 sequence is CASSHAAENLNEQFF. The CDR3 bases are TGTGCCAGCAGCCATGCGGCAGAAAACCTCAATGAGCAGTTCTTC.

The chain has TRBV18 and TRBJ2-2; 8 nucleotides match TRBD1. The CDR3 is made up of 15 amino acids. Germline assignment: CDR1 KGHSH and CDR2 LQKENI. V was clipped by 4 bases and J by 5 bases; unmatched bases: 6. The CDR3 here is CASSQGQESTGELFF. The CDR3 DNA sequence: TGTGCCAGCTCACAGGGACAGGAGTCAACCGGGGAGCTGTTTTTT.

The chain recombines TRBV7-6 with TRBJ1-1; a weak D match, TRBD1 (6 bases). The V and J ends lost 1 base and 1 base respectively, with 10 bases between them. The CDR3 is 15 residues long. Germline V CDR1 and CDR2: SGHVS, FNYEAQ. The chain's CDR3 is CASSLVGGANTEAFF. The CDR3 DNA follows: TGTGCCAGCAGCTTAGTTGGGGGGGCGAACACTGAAGCTTTCTTT.

The rearrangement links TRBV24-1 to TRBJ2-7; D gene unclear. Trimming shortened V by 3 bases and J by 2 bases, and 10 bases separated the two germline ends. The CDR3 has 14 amino acids. The germline V gene has CDR1 KGHDR and CDR2 SFDVKD. The CDR3: CATSDPDRPYEQYF. The CDR3 coding sequence is TGTGCCACCAGTGATCCTGACCGTCCCTACGAGCAGTACTTC.

V and J are TRBV30 and TRBJ2-2; possible D gene TRBD1, 6 bases. V was cut by 8 bases and J by 0 bases, with 13 bases left in between. Germline CDR1 is GTSNPN and CDR2 is SVGIG (reference sequence). The CDR3 runs to 14 residues. CDR3 sequence reads: CASQGLSNTGELFF. The CDR3 DNA sequence: TGTGCCAGTCAGGGGTTGTCGAACACCGGGGAGCTGTTTTTT.

V gene TRBV2 combines with J gene TRBJ2-7; 11 bases agree with TRBD1. With 6 bases clipped from V and 2 bases from J, the junction kept 3 bases outside the gene matches. There are 14 residues in the CDR3. From germline, CDR1 is SNHLY and CDR2 FYNNEI. The CDR3 nucleotides are TGTGCCAGCAGACCGGGACAGGGGGCCTACGAGCAGTACTTC. Its translation is CASRPGQGAYEQYF.

The chain recombines TRBV28 with TRBJ1-2; D uncertain. The length of the CDR3 is 13 residues. V was clipped by 8 bases and J by 5 bases, with 15 bases between them. Germline V gene sequence: CDR1 MDHEN, CDR2 SYDVKM. This chain's CDR3 is CASGSGGLYGYTF. The CDR3 nucleotides read TGTGCCAGCGGCTCTGGAGGGTTATATGGCTACACCTTC.

The CDR3 loop reads CAISASTGEGTEAFF. CDR3 DNA sequence: TGTGCCATCAGTGCCTCGACAGGGGAAGGAACTGAAGCTTTCTTT. V gene TRBV10-3 combines with J gene TRBJ1-1; 8 bases line up with TRBD1. V trimming: 4 bases; J trimming: 5 bases; junction bases outside the gene matches: 9. CDR1 is ENHRY and CDR2 is SYGVKD in the germline V gene. This CDR3 has 15 amino acids.

This sequence joins TRBV30 and TRBJ1-4; D may be TRBD1 (5 bases). Trimming left V 4 bases short and J 8 bases short, with 8 bases between. This CDR3 region has 11 residues. Germline CDR1 and CDR2: GTSNPN and SVGIG (reference sequence). The CDR3: CAWNWDEKLFF. Here the CDR3 DNA reads TGTGCCTGGAATTGGGACGAAAAACTGTTTTTT.

This clone was picked up a small number of times. The chain carries TRBV30 and TRBJ2-2, with 7 positions matching TRBD2. There are 16 residues in the CDR3. Germline V gives CDR1 GTSNPN, CDR2 SVGIG (reference sequence). V lost 0 bases, J lost 6 bases, and 10 bases stayed unmatched. The CDR3 region has the DNA TGTGCCTGGAGTGTTGCACTAGCGTTCATGGCCGGGGAGCTGTTTTTT. It yields the protein CAWSVALAFMAGELFF. The full variable domain, in which reference TRBV30 and TRBJ2-2 provide the parts outside the CDR3, is SQTIHQWPATLVQPVGSPLSLECTVEGTSNPNLYWYRQAAGRGLQLLFYSVGIGQISSEVPQNLSASRPQDRQFILSSKKLLLSDSGFYLCAWSVALAFMAGELFFGEGSRLTVL.

This clone has just a few counts. The V call is TRBV5-4, the J call TRBJ2-7, with 10 bases that match TRBD1. The V gene end was trimmed by 4 bases and the J gene end by 7 bases; junction bases not matched to a gene: 11. The CDR3 has 15 residues. CDR1 is SGHNT, CDR2 YYREEE, per germline (reference sequence). CDR3 DNA: TGTGCCAGCAGCAGTACCGGGACAGGGGATAGGGAGCAGTACTTC. This sequence encodes CASSSTGTGDREQYF.

The chain uses TRBV5-8 and TRBJ2-7; 10 bases map to TRBD1. V dropped 4 bases and J dropped 6; count of bases not matched to a gene: 7. Germline loops: CDR1 SGHTS, CDR2 YDEGEE. The CDR3 loop spans 14 amino acids. Here the CDR3 reads CASSRGQGRFEQYF. The CDR3 coding sequence is TGTGCCAGCAGCCGGGGACAGGGGAGGTTCGAGCAGTACTTC.

This clone was detected only a few times. The chain uses TRBV4-1 and TRBJ1-2; 9 bases match TRBD1. J lost 5 bases, V lost 0 bases, and 4 bases had no gene match. This CDR3 region has 15 residues. The germline V gene encodes CDR1 MGHRA and CDR2 YSYEKL. The CDR3 DNA reads as TGCGCCAGCAGCCAAGAAGGGACAGGGAGGTATGGCTACACCTTC. Amino acid sequence: CASSQEGTGRYGYTF.

The chain carries TRBV30 and TRBJ2-7; 7 bases fit TRBD1. Germline lookup yields CDR1 GTSNPN and CDR2 SVGIG (reference sequence). CDR3 size: 13 residues. V lost 4 bases, J lost 3 bases, and 6 bases stayed unmatched. Written as DNA, the CDR3 is TGTGCCTGGAACCGGGACAGCAACTACGAGCAGTACTTC. Its protein product is CAWNRDSNYEQYF.

V is TRBV15 and J is TRBJ2-1; 11 bases fit TRBD2. This CDR3 has 15 residues. The J segment lost 8 bases and the V segment lost 0 bases, leaving 3 bases of the junction unmatched. Germline CDR1 is LNHNV and CDR2 is YYDKDF (reference sequence). CDR3 sequence: CATSRDLAGGYEQFF. In nucleotides, the CDR3 is TGTGCCACCAGCAGAGATCTAGCGGGGGGATATGAGCAGTTCTTC.

This rearrangement joins TRBV5-1 to TRBJ2-1; 8 bases line up with TRBD1. The J segment lost 7 bases and the V segment lost 4 bases, leaving 7 bases of the junction unmatched. Germline V gene data show CDR1 as SGHRS and CDR2 as YFSETQ. There are 14 residues in the CDR3. This chain's CDR3 is CASSGGQARNEQFF. The DNA for the CDR3 is TGCGCCAGCAGCGGGGGACAGGCAAGGAATGAGCAGTTCTTC.

This chain links TRBV19 with TRBJ1-4; tentative D call: TRBD1 (5 bases). The V gene lost 7 bases and the J gene lost 7 bases, with 10 bases spanning the gap. The CDR3 extends over 12 amino acids. The germline V gene encodes CDR1 LNHDA and CDR2 SQIVND (reference sequence). CDR3 nucleotides: TGTGCCAGTACCGGGGCAGTTGAAAAACTGTTTTTT. Amino acid sequence: CASTGAVEKLFF. The full variable domain, in which reference TRBV19 and TRBJ1-4 provide the parts outside the CDR3, is DGGITQSPKYLFRKEGQNVTLSCEQNLNHDAMYWYRQDPGQGLRLIYYSQIVNDFQKGDIAEGYSVSREKKESFPLTVTSAQKNPTAFYLCASTGAVEKLFFGSGTQLSVL.